Listed below are T cell receptor beta chains from one sample, sequenced in a study of T cells in Graves' hyperthyroidism and ophthalmopathy. TCRdb recomputed calls from the multiplex PCR reads with MiXCR, one row per CDR3 protein. The repertoire holds some 460,000 distinct CDR3 sequences, with approximately 14% as singletons. The sequenced sample was blood. These receptors were obtained from a woman aged 18-29 years with Graves' hyperthyroidism. Each CDR3 is given with its conserved first and last residue. The order of the fields is J gene, V gene, CDR3 protein.

TRBJ2-1 | TRBV14 | CASSQDAWGVYNEQFF
TRBJ1-2 | TRBV10-3 | CAAGGAKSGYTF
TRBJ2-1 | TRBV9 | CASSVPPDTSGSHEQFF
TRBJ2-3 | TRBV7-9 | CASSVLAEHTDTQYF
TRBJ2-7 | TRBV7-9 | CASTPGGGQGTNEQYF
TRBJ2-7 | TRBV4-1 | CASSQDFSGEDEQYF
TRBJ1-1 | TRBV11-3 | CASSRYRGPESTEAFF
TRBJ1-6 | TRBV12-3/TRBV12-4 | CASSLSDRVGSPLHF
TRBJ2-1 | TRBV7-9 | CASSHWDSRNNEQFF
TRBJ2-1 | TRBV7-7 | CASSSGTSGTYNEQFF
TRBJ2-1 | TRBV15 | CATSMDRGLDEQFF
TRBJ2-7 | TRBV5-4 | CASSLWGRFAYEQYF
TRBJ2-1 | TRBV5-1 | CASSEGLAGANEQFF
TRBJ2-7 | TRBV7-3 | CASSAGQGFYEQYF
TRBJ1-3 | TRBV6-1 | CASSFDRGSGNTIYF
TRBJ2-7 | TRBV29-1 | CSVEGTSGTSSYEQYF
TRBJ1-4 | TRBV7-8 | CASSPKTGRWEKLFF
TRBJ1-1 | TRBV20-1 | CRGQTGNTEAFF
TRBJ1-4 | TRBV6-1 | CASSPGQSPLNEKLFF
TRBJ2-3 | TRBV7-6 | CASSSGTSGASTDTQYF
TRBJ2-5 | TRBV7-9 | CASSYWTSGQETQYF
TRBJ2-7 | TRBV4-2 | CASSQAGTGFSYEQYF
TRBJ2-2 | TRBV2 | CASSATGGGYVGELFF
TRBJ1-1 | TRBV6-2/TRBV6-3 | CASSYSTGTAFF
TRBJ2-1 | TRBV20-1 | CSARDPGGLAGWWSSEQFF
TRBJ1-1 | TRBV9 | CASSVGGERTEAFF
TRBJ2-2 | TRBV11-2 | CASSSWALAGSNTGELFF
TRBJ2-5 | TRBV12-3/TRBV12-4 | CASSPRGGSGGNQETQYF
TRBJ2-2 | TRBV6-5 | CASSYSLNTGELFF
TRBJ2-7 | TRBV7-8 | CASSLTIQRRDEQYF
- | TRBV7-3 | CASSLGLAGGPGTDTQHF
TRBJ1-5 | TRBV5-1 | CASSLGTGNQPQHF
TRBJ2-5 | TRBV4-1 | CASSHPRDRQETQYF
TRBJ2-5 | TRBV24-1 | CATSARQGANMGETQYF
TRBJ2-7 | TRBV20-1 | CSARTGPQEQYF
TRBJ2-7 | TRBV5-4 | CASSTGLDFYEQYF
TRBJ2-5 | TRBV18 | CASSTTGQAQETQYF
TRBJ1-2 | TRBV12-3/TRBV12-4 | CASSPLSVHTF
TRBJ2-5 | TRBV7-9 | CASSLGSATLQETQYF
TRBJ2-1 | TRBV7-9 | CASSLRFGQGDDNEQFF
TRBJ1-1 | TRBV6-1 | CASSRDYMNTEAFF
TRBJ2-3 | TRBV20-1 | CSARLLAGGRTDTQYF
TRBJ2-3 | TRBV5-1 | CASSLSGPGIDTQYF
TRBJ2-7 | TRBV6-5 | CASSYSGDYSYEQYF
TRBJ2-3 | TRBV9 | CASSTPSRAGRDTQYF
TRBJ2-1 | TRBV7-3 | CASSLTYVNNEQFF
TRBJ2-7 | TRBV18 | CASSPLAGGLSEQYF
TRBJ2-7 | TRBV9 | CASSPSRGPYEQYF
TRBJ2-7 | TRBV20-1 | CSAKIQGSYEQYF